Shown below are 4 T cell receptor beta chains from a single sample sequenced in a study of blood T cells in healthy people across ages. A second PCR, run for roughly 7 to 11 cycles, used a sample-barcoded 5' primer plus a J-beta primer mix. TCRdb passed the 5' RACE reads through MiXCR, listing each CDR3 protein once. This table has roughly 700,000 distinct CDR3 sequences, 45% to 50% appearing once. Sequencing was carried out using blood. These receptors came from a woman aged 55-69 years in good health.

This clonotype showed up just a few times. V gene TRBV11-2 combines with J gene TRBJ2-4; D uncertain. V shed 5 bases and J shed 2 bases, with 10 bases lying between them. Germline V gives CDR1 SGHAT, CDR2 FQNNGV. This CDR3 has 14 residues. The CDR3 sequence: CASSEDLTKNIQYF. CDR3 DNA: TGTGCCAGCAGCGAGGATTTAACCAAAAACATTCAGTACTTC. Using reference TRBV11-2 and TRBJ2-4 for the parts outside the CDR3, the full variable domain is EAGVAQSPRYKIIEKRQSVAFWCNPISGHATLYWYQQILGQGPKLLIQFQNNGVVDDSQLPKDRFSAERLKGVDSTLKIQPAKLEDSAVYLCASSEDLTKNIQYFGAGTRLSVL.

This chain joins TRBV20-1 and TRBJ1-3, with 10 bases that match TRBD1. CDR3 size: 18 residues. The V and J ends lost 6 bases and 0 bases, in that order; junction bases with no gene match: 14. Per the germline V gene, CDR1 is DFQATT and CDR2 is SNEGSKA (reference sequence). The CDR3 nucleotides are TGCAGTGCACGTTGGGACAGGGGAATCGGCGACTCTGGAAACACCATATATTTT. This translates into CSARWDRGIGDSGNTIYF.

The rearrangement joins TRBV20-1 to TRBJ2-1; TRBD2 is a possible D gene (6 bases). V gave up 5 bases and J gave up 6 bases, with 14 bases separating them. The length of the CDR3 is 13 residues. Germline lookup yields CDR1 DFQATT and CDR2 SNEGSKA (reference sequence). For the CDR3, the DNA is TGCAGTGCTCCAGCACTAGCTGTCAATGAGCAGTTCTTC. Translation: CSAPALAVNEQFF.

This clonotype was counted a few times. This chain joins TRBV11-2 and TRBJ2-3; a weak D match, TRBD2 (6 bases). The CDR3 extends over 14 amino acids. From germline, CDR1 is SGHAT and CDR2 FQNNGV. Trimming took off 4 bases at V and 2 bases at J, with 10 bases between the two ends. The CDR3 is CASSSGLLTDTQYF. Here the CDR3 DNA reads TGTGCCAGCAGCTCTGGACTACTCACAGATACGCAGTATTTT.